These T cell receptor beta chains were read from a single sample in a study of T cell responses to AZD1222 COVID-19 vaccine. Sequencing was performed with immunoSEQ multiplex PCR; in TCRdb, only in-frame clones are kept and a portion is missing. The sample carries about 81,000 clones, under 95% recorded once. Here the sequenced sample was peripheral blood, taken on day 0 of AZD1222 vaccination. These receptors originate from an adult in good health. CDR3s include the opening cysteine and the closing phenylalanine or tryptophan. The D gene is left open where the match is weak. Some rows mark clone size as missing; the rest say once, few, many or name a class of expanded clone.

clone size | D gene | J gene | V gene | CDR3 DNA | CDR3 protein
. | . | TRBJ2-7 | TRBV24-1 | TGTGCCACCAGTGATCCCGAAAGGGGGTACTACGAGCAGTACTTC | CATSDPERGYYEQYF
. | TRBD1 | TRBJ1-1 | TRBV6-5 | TGTGCCAGCAGTAGGGGGCTGAACACTGAAGCTTTCTTT | CASSRGLNTEAFF
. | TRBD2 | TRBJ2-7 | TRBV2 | TGTGCCAGCAGTGACCTAATTAGCGGGAGACCCTACGAGCAGTACTTC | CASSDLISGRPYEQYF
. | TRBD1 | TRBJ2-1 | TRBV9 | TGTGCCAGCAGCGTAGTGGCTGGGACAGGGTGGATGAATGAGCAGTTCTTC | CASSVVAGTGWMNEQFF
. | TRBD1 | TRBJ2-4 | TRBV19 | TGTGCCAGTAGTTCCGGACAGGGCCCATCGGAGTACTTC | CASSSGQGPSEYF
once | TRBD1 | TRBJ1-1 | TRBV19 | TGTGCCAGTAGTGCGACAGGGAGGAACACTGAAGCTTTCTTT | CASSATGRNTEAFF
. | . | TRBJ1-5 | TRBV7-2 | TGTGCCAGCAGCTTAGACAGACCTCGGGCGAATCAGCCCCAGCATTTT | CASSLDRPRANQPQHF
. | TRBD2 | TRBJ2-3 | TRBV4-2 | TGTGCCAGCAGCCCGGGACTAGCGGGAGGCGGGACAGATACGCAGTATTTT | CASSPGLAGGGTDTQYF
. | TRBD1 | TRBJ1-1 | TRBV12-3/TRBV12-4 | TGTGCCAGCAGTAACAACAGGGGAACTGAAGCTTTCTTT | CASSNNRGTEAFF
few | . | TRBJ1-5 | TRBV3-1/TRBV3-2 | TGTGCCAGCAGAATTCTTCCTCCCCCGGGGGGCAAATATCAGCCCCAGCATTTT | CASRILPPPGGKYQPQHF
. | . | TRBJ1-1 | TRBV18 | TGTGCCAGCTCACCATGGAGCCGCAGGGGTGTGACTGAAGCTTTCTTT | CASSPWSRRGVTEAFF
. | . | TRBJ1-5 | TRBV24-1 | TGTGCCACCAGTGATTGGGGGTCTAATCAGCCCCAGCATTTT | CATSDWGSNQPQHF
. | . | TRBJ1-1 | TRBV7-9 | TGTGCCAGCAGCTCCCGGACAGAGAACACTGAAGCTTTCTTT | CASSSRTENTEAFF
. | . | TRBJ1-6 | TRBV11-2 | TGTGCCAGCAGCCCAAGACAGGCCCTTGATTCACCCCTCCACTTT | CASSPRQALDSPLHF
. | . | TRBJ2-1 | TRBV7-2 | TGTGCCAGCAGCTATCTCGGGGGAAGCTCCTACAATGAGCAGTTCTTC | CASSYLGGSSYNEQFF
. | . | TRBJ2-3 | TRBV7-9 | TGTGCCAGCAGGGGCCCTGCAGATACGCAGTATTTT | CASRGPADTQYF
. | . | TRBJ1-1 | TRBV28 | TGTGCCAGCAGTTTAGCCCTGAACACTGAAGCTTTCTTT | CASSLALNTEAFF
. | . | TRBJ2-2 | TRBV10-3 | TGTGCCATCAGTGAGCCTCCCACCGGGGAGCTGTTTTTT | CAISEPPTGELFF
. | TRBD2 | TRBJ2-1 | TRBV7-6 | TGTGCCAGCAGCTTAGGGGCTAGCGGGATCAGGCTCTACAATGAGCAGTTCTTC | CASSLGASGIRLYNEQFF
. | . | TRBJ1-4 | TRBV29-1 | TGCAGCGTTGTGATACGGGAAAAACTGTTTTTT | CSVVIREKLFF
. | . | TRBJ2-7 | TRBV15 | TGTGCCACCAGTCGCGGTGGGATCTCCTACGAGCAGTACTTC | CATSRGGISYEQYF
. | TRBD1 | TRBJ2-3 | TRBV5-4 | TGTGCCAGCAGCTTCCAGGGGGCGCGAGATACGCAGTATTTT | CASSFQGARDTQYF
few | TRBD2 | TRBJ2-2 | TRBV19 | TGTGCCAGTAGGGCTAGCGGGGAGACCGGGGAGCTGTTTTTT | CASRASGETGELFF
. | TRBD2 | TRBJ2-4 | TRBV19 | TGTGCCAGTAGTGACGGGAGGGTAAACATTCAGTACTTC | CASSDGRVNIQYF
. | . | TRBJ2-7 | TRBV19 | TGTGCCAGTACCCCAAAATTCGGAGGGGGCGCGGAATTTTACGAGCAGTACTTC | CASTPKFGGGAEFYEQYF
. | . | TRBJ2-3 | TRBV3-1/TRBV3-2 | TGTGCCAGCAGGCACAGTGCCAGATTCTCCCGCACAGATACGCAGTATTTT | CASRHSARFSRTDTQYF